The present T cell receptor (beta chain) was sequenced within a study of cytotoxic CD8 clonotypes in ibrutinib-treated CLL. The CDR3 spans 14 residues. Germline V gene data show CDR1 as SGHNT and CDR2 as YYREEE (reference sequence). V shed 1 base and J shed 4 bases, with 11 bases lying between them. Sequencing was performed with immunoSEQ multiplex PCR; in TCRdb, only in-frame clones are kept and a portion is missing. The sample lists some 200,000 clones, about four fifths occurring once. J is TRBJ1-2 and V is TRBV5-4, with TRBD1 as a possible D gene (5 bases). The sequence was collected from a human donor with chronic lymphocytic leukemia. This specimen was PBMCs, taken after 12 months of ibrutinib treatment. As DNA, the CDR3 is TGTGCCAGCAGCTTGTTGACAGCCACCTATGGCTACACCTTC. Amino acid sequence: CASSLLTATYGYTF.